A single sample gave rise to the 18 T cell receptor beta chains below, sequenced in a study of T cells after yellow fever vaccination. TCRdb ran MiXCR on the 5' RACE reads and lists one entry per CDR3 protein. In the table there are 120,000 or so distinct CDR3 sequences, 5.5% to 8% of which are singletons. Sample: CD4+ T cells sorted from PBMCs, taken 45 days after the first yellow fever vaccination. These receptors all stem from a man younger than 35 who received the YFV17D yellow fever vaccine.

This clonotype was seen ten or more times. V and J are TRBV12-3 or TRBV12-4 and TRBJ1-5; no clear D. Trimming removed 7 bases at V and 7 bases at J, with 14 bases between. This CDR3 has 13 amino acids. The CDR3 nucleotides are TGTGCCAGCACGCGGGGTCTTAGACAGCCCCAGCATTTT. Protein sequence: CASTRGLRQPQHF.

This clonotype was detected only once. V gene TRBV11-2 combines with J gene TRBJ1-2; 10 bases are shared with TRBD1. Trimming removed 4 bases from V and 8 bases from J; junction bases left unmatched: 4. The CDR3 is 13 amino acids. Germline V gene sequence: CDR1 SGHAT, CDR2 FQNNGV. CDR3 residues: CASSSRTGGGYTF. The CDR3 DNA is TGTGCCAGCAGCTCCCGGACAGGGGGAGGCTACACCTTC.

This clonotype has a count of ten or more. The CDR3 loop reads CASSRNGGTNTGELFF. The CDR3 DNA reads TGTGCCAGCAGCCGAAACGGGGGAACGAACACCGGGGAGCTGTTTTTT. The chain combines TRBV14 with TRBJ2-2; D possibly corresponds to TRBD2 (6 bases). The CDR3 totals 16 residues. Germline values: CDR1 SGHDN, CDR2 FVKESK. V was shortened by 4 bases and J by 0 bases, with 12 bases between the two germline ends. Based on the CDR3 plus reference TRBV14 and TRBJ2-2, the full variable domain is EAGVTQFPSHSVIEKGQTVTLRCDPISGHDNLYWYRRVMGKEIKFLLHFVKESKQDESGMPNNRFLAERTGGTYSTLKVQPAELEDSGVYFCASSRNGGTNTGELFFGEGSRLTVL.

In its sample, this clonotype was seen many times. The V call is TRBV20-1, the J call TRBJ2-1; unclear D gene. The CDR3 covers 11 residues. Germline loops: CDR1 DFQATT, CDR2 SNEGSKA (reference sequence). Trimming took 5 bases from V and 6 from J, leaving 8 bases between them. The CDR3 loop is CSAPTPNEQFF. CDR3 DNA sequence: TGCAGTGCTCCCACCCCCAATGAGCAGTTCTTC.

This clonotype appeared many times. This chain joins TRBV7-2 and TRBJ2-5; 8 nucleotides agree with TRBD2. Germline V gene sequence: CDR1 SGHTA, CDR2 FQGNSA. Germline trimming cut 5 bases from V and 5 bases from J; bases unmatched to any gene: 10. The CDR3 is made up of 15 amino acids. CDR3 residues: CASSKTSGAGETQYF. Written as DNA, the CDR3 is TGTGCCAGCAGCAAAACTAGCGGAGCTGGGGAGACCCAGTACTTC.

The rearrangement uses TRBV4-2 and TRBJ2-7; D may be TRBD1 or TRBD2 (5 bases each). V dropped 2 bases and J dropped 0 bases, with 14 bases sitting between them. Germline CDR1 reads LGHNA; CDR2 reads YNFKEQ. The CDR3 extends over 16 amino acids. The CDR3 is CASSQTGTVSSYEQYF. CDR3 DNA sequence: TGTGCCAGCAGCCAAACCGGGACGGTCAGCTCCTACGAGCAGTACTTC.

This clonotype was observed at least ten times. This chain joins TRBV12-3 or TRBV12-4 and TRBJ1-6; possibly TRBD1 for D (5 bases). This CDR3 is built from 14 residues. The V gene lost 4 bases and the J gene lost 11 bases, with 15 bases spanning the gap. CDR3 residues: CASSSLLRVAPLHF. The CDR3 DNA sequence: TGTGCCAGCAGTTCACTCCTCAGGGTTGCACCCCTCCACTTT.

The sample holds many counts of this clonotype. The CDR3: CASSQASSGDPDTQYF. The CDR3, as DNA: TGCGCCAGCAGCCAAGCTTCTAGCGGGGACCCAGATACGCAGTATTTT. The chain combines TRBV4-1 with TRBJ2-3; TRBD2 matches at 9 bases. CDR1 is MGHRA, CDR2 YSYEKL, per germline. V gave up 1 base and J gave up 4 bases; unmatched junction bases: 6. This CDR3 region has 16 residues.

This clonotype came up a few times. CDR3 sequence: CASSLALGQETQYF. The CDR3 bases are TGTGCCAGCAGCTTAGCGCTGGGGCAAGAGACCCAGTACTTC. The genes are TRBV7-2 and TRBJ2-5; D remains ambiguous. The CDR3 consists of 14 residues. Germline CDR1 is SGHTA and CDR2 is FQGNSA. With 0 bases removed from V and 2 bases from J, the gap between germline ends came to 7 bases.

This clonotype was counted many times. The chain is built from TRBV5-6 and TRBJ2-7; a weak D match, TRBD2 (6 bases). This CDR3 spans 15 amino acids. V was clipped by 0 bases and J by 3 bases, with 13 bases between them. Germline assignment: CDR1 SGHDT and CDR2 YYEEEE. The CDR3 loop reads CASSLVRAGNYEQYF. CDR3 DNA: TGTGCCAGCAGCTTGGTGCGTGCGGGGAACTACGAGCAGTACTTC.

The table lists this clonotype with a few counts. The chain uses TRBV7-8 and TRBJ2-5, with TRBD2 matching 10 bases. V shed 8 bases and J 5 bases; nucleotides not matched to a gene: 17. The V gene's germline CDR1 is SGHVS and CDR2 FQNEAQ. This CDR3 contains 17 residues. CDR3 amino acids: CASRSGGPATFRETQYF. The CDR3 nucleotides read TGTGCCAGCCGTAGCGGGGGGCCGGCAACCTTCCGGGAGACCCAGTACTTC.

Many counts were recorded for this clonotype. V and J are TRBV11-2 and TRBJ1-2; D unclear. Trimming left V 0 bases short and J 0 bases short, with 8 bases between. The CDR3 runs to 15 residues. CDR1 is SGHAT and CDR2 is FQNNGV in the germline V gene. As DNA, the CDR3 is TGTGCCAGCAGCTTAGACCCAGGAGCTAACTATGGCTACACCTTC. Residues: CASSLDPGANYGYTF.

This clonotype has just a few counts. The CDR3 nucleotides read TGTGCCAGCAGCCCTAGAGGAGGGAGGGGCTTTCAAGAGACCCAGTACTTC. Translation gives CASSPRGGRGFQETQYF. The chain uses TRBV7-9 and TRBJ2-5; the match to TRBD2 covers 7 bases. CDR3 length: 17 amino acids. CDR1 and CDR2 from the germline V gene are SEHNR and FQNEAQ (reference sequence). The J segment lost 2 bases and the V segment lost 5 bases, leaving 14 bases of the junction unmatched.

The V call is TRBV5-1, the J call TRBJ2-3; 10 bases map to TRBD1. The CDR3 sequence is 16 residues long. CDR1 is SGHRS and CDR2 is YFSETQ in the germline V gene. The V gene end was trimmed by 5 bases and the J gene end by 5 bases; junction bases not matched to a gene: 11. CDR3 sequence (DNA): TGCGCCAGCAGTCCGCTGGGACAGGGGCTAGTAGATACGCAGTATTTT. Amino acid sequence: CASSPLGQGLVDTQYF.

This clonotype has a count of ten or more. CDR3 sequence (DNA): TGCAGTGCCAGGCACAGGGGGGGAGGCAATCAGCCCCAGCATTTT. Translating gives CSARHRGGGNQPQHF. The chain uses TRBV20-1 and TRBJ1-5, with 8 bases aligning to TRBD1. V lost 6 bases, J lost 2 bases, and 9 bases stayed unmatched. This CDR3 is built from 15 residues. Germline CDR1 DFQATT, CDR2 SNEGSKA (reference sequence).

This clonotype was recorded many times. This chain uses TRBV7-3 with TRBJ2-2; possibly TRBD2 for D (6 bases). V lost 7 bases and J 8 bases, leaving 17 bases between the germline ends. The CDR3 covers 14 residues. Looked up from germline, CDR1 is SGHTA and CDR2 is FQGTGA. The CDR3, as DNA: TGTGCCAGCACGGGACTCGGGAGAGGGGGGGAGCTGTTTTTT. It encodes CASTGLGRGGELFF.

This clonotype came up a few times. The chain employs TRBV4-1 and TRBJ2-3, with TRBD2 matching over 12 bases. Germline CDR1 reads MGHRA; CDR2 reads YSYEKL. J was trimmed by 0 bases and V by 8 bases; bases with no gene match: 6. The CDR3 sequence is 16 residues long. The CDR3 is CASGTSGYSSTDTQYF. The CDR3 DNA sequence: TGCGCCAGCGGGACTAGCGGGTATTCTAGCACAGATACGCAGTATTTT.

V gene TRBV5-1 combines with J gene TRBJ1-1; 10 bases fit TRBD1. Germline CDR1 and CDR2: SGHRS and YFSETQ. The CDR3 consists of 15 residues. The J segment lost 4 bases and the V segment lost 4 bases, leaving 7 bases of the junction unmatched. The CDR3, as DNA: TGCGCCAGCAGCCCAATGGGACAGGGGCCCACTGAAGCTTTCTTT. This gives the protein CASSPMGQGPTEAFF.